Listed below are T cell receptor beta chains from one sample, sequenced in a study of beta chain features in type 1 diabetes. Clones were sequenced by immunoSEQ multiplex PCR, and TCRdb holds only the in-frame ones, with some missing. Here the sample spans roughly 330,000 clones, 8% to 13% being singletons. The specimen sequenced was naive CD4+ T cells from blood. The receptors were gathered from a woman aged 25 to 39 in good health. Each CDR3 is given with its conserved first and last residue. Fields, in order: CDR3 protein, CDR3 DNA, V gene, clone size, D gene, J gene. The D gene is left open where the match is weak. Size is stated for part of the rows, as once, few or many counts, or as a class when the clone is expanded.

cdr3_aa: CATSNPGQPNEKLFF; cdr3_nt: TGTGCCACCAGCAATCCGGGACAGCCCAATGAAAAACTGTTTTTT; v_call: TRBV15; clone_size: few; d_call: TRBD1; j_call: TRBJ1-4
cdr3_aa: CASSVVSGSFSEQFF; cdr3_nt: TGTGCCAGCAGCGTAGTTAGCGGGAGCTTTAGTGAGCAGTTCTTC; v_call: TRBV9; clone_size: few; d_call: TRBD2; j_call: TRBJ2-1
cdr3_aa: CASSPADRETEAFF; cdr3_nt: TGTGCCAGCTCCCCCGCCGACAGGGAAACTGAAGCTTTCTTT; v_call: TRBV18; clone_size: few; d_call: TRBD1; j_call: TRBJ1-1
cdr3_aa: CASNNGGRGYNEQFF; cdr3_nt: TGTGCCAGCAACAATGGAGGACGTGGGTACAATGAGCAGTTCTTC; v_call: TRBV7-3; clone_size: -; d_call: -; j_call: TRBJ2-1
cdr3_aa: CASSLSGLARETQYF; cdr3_nt: TGTGCCAGCAGCTTAAGCGGACTAGCGCGAGAGACCCAGTACTTC; v_call: TRBV7-3; clone_size: -; d_call: TRBD2; j_call: TRBJ2-5
cdr3_aa: CASSPSVTTTNEKLFF; cdr3_nt: TGTGCCAGCTCACCATCGGTCACGACAACTAATGAAAAACTGTTTTTT; v_call: TRBV18; clone_size: few; d_call: -; j_call: TRBJ1-4
cdr3_aa: CASTQSTGFNQPQHF; cdr3_nt: TGTGCCAGCACCCAATCGACAGGGTTTAATCAGCCCCAGCATTTT; v_call: TRBV28; clone_size: -; d_call: TRBD1; j_call: TRBJ1-5
cdr3_aa: CASSSLRQGSDEQYF; cdr3_nt: TGTGCCAGCAGCTCCCTTCGACAGGGGAGCGATGAGCAGTACTTC; v_call: TRBV5-6; clone_size: -; d_call: TRBD1; j_call: TRBJ2-5
cdr3_aa: CASSLELAGGNGYEQYF; cdr3_nt: TGTGCCAGCAGCTTAGAACTAGCGGGAGGGAATGGCTACGAGCAGTACTTC; v_call: TRBV7-2; clone_size: -; d_call: TRBD2; j_call: TRBJ2-7
cdr3_aa: CAVRYGTQYNEQFF; cdr3_nt: TGTGCCGTAAGATACGGGACACAGTACAATGAGCAGTTCTTC; v_call: TRBV2; clone_size: few; d_call: -; j_call: TRBJ2-1
cdr3_aa: CASSPFGQENIQYF; cdr3_nt: TGTGCCAGCAGCCCCTTCGGACAGGAAAACATTCAGTACTTC; v_call: TRBV6-5; clone_size: few; d_call: TRBD1; j_call: TRBJ2-4
cdr3_aa: CSVEDRDFQETQYF; cdr3_nt: TGCAGCGTTGAAGATAGGGACTTCCAAGAGACCCAGTACTTC; v_call: TRBV29-1; clone_size: -; d_call: -; j_call: TRBJ2-5
cdr3_aa: CASSRGTSGGGYNEQFF; cdr3_nt: TGTGCCAGCAGCCGCGGGACTAGCGGGGGGGGTTACAATGAGCAGTTCTTC; v_call: TRBV7-9; clone_size: -; d_call: TRBD2; j_call: TRBJ2-1
cdr3_aa: CAWTTLAGSYGYTF; cdr3_nt: TGTGCCTGGACGACTCTTGCGGGCAGCTATGGCTACACCTTC; v_call: TRBV30; clone_size: -; d_call: -; j_call: TRBJ1-2
cdr3_aa: CSVEGRFNYGYTF; cdr3_nt: TGCAGCGTTGAAGGCAGGTTTAACTATGGCTACACCTTC; v_call: TRBV29-1; clone_size: -; d_call: -; j_call: TRBJ1-2
cdr3_aa: CASSSDRLETQYF; cdr3_nt: TGTGCCAGCAGTTCAGACAGGTTGGAGACCCAGTACTTC; v_call: TRBV6-5; clone_size: -; d_call: -; j_call: TRBJ2-5
cdr3_aa: CASSPRGGRGSRGTDTQYF; cdr3_nt: TGTGCCAGCAGCCCCAGGGGCGGGAGAGGCTCTAGGGGCACAGATACGCAGTATTTT; v_call: TRBV9; clone_size: -; d_call: -; j_call: TRBJ2-3
cdr3_aa: CASSPFGQGVNEQFF; cdr3_nt: TGTGCCAGCAGTCCCTTCGGACAGGGGGTGAATGAGCAGTTCTTC; v_call: TRBV28; clone_size: few; d_call: TRBD1; j_call: TRBJ2-1
cdr3_aa: CASSFPGQGPGETQYF; cdr3_nt: TGTGCCAGCAGTTTCCCGGGACAGGGGCCGGGAGAGACCCAGTACTTC; v_call: TRBV28; clone_size: few; d_call: TRBD1; j_call: TRBJ2-5
cdr3_aa: CASSDSTGELFF; cdr3_nt: TGTGCCAGCAGTGATAGCACCGGGGAGCTGTTTTTT; v_call: TRBV25-1; clone_size: few; d_call: -; j_call: TRBJ2-2
cdr3_aa: CATETVPSGEQYF; cdr3_nt: TGTGCCACCGAGACGGTTCCCTCGGGCGAGCAGTACTTC; v_call: TRBV19; clone_size: few; d_call: -; j_call: TRBJ2-7
cdr3_aa: CASRTANYGYTF; cdr3_nt: TGTGCCAGCAGAACAGCTAACTATGGCTACACCTTC; v_call: TRBV27; clone_size: few; d_call: -; j_call: TRBJ1-2
cdr3_aa: CASSLARGETQYF; cdr3_nt: TGTGCCAGCAGCTTAGCCAGGGGAGAGACCCAGTACTTC; v_call: TRBV7-2; clone_size: few; d_call: -; j_call: TRBJ2-5
cdr3_aa: CASSPSGVVTDTQYF; cdr3_nt: TGTGCCAGCAGTCCGAGCGGGGTAGTCACAGATACGCAGTATTTT; v_call: TRBV6-6; clone_size: -; d_call: TRBD2; j_call: TRBJ2-3
cdr3_aa: CASSQAQGGTEAFF; cdr3_nt: TGCGCCAGCAGCCAAGCGCAGGGTGGGACTGAAGCTTTCTTT; v_call: TRBV4-3; clone_size: -; d_call: -; j_call: TRBJ1-1
cdr3_aa: CASSSFYEQYF; cdr3_nt: TGTGCCAGCAGCTCCTTTTACGAGCAGTACTTC; v_call: TRBV7-9; clone_size: -; d_call: -; j_call: TRBJ2-7
cdr3_aa: CSVKDSRYEQYF; cdr3_nt: TGCAGCGTAAAGGACAGTCGGTACGAGCAGTACTTC; v_call: TRBV29-1; clone_size: few; d_call: -; j_call: TRBJ2-7
cdr3_aa: CASSPTTSYEQYF; cdr3_nt: TGTGCCAGCAGCCCGACAACGTCCTACGAGCAGTACTTC; v_call: TRBV7-3; clone_size: few; d_call: -; j_call: TRBJ2-7
cdr3_aa: CASSHDPGQVLNQPQHF; cdr3_nt: TGTGCCAGCAGCCATGACCCGGGACAGGTTCTCAATCAGCCCCAGCATTTT; v_call: TRBV4-2; clone_size: few; d_call: TRBD1; j_call: TRBJ1-5
cdr3_aa: CASSERRPSYEQYF; cdr3_nt: TGTGCCAGCAGTGAGCGGAGGCCGTCCTACGAGCAGTACTTC; v_call: TRBV27; clone_size: -; d_call: -; j_call: TRBJ2-7
cdr3_aa: CASSHNGETYNEQFF; cdr3_nt: TGCGCCAGCAGCCATAACGGAGAAACCTACAATGAGCAGTTCTTC; v_call: TRBV4-3; clone_size: -; d_call: -; j_call: TRBJ2-1
cdr3_aa: CASSRKNERSSGANVLTF; cdr3_nt: TGTGCCAGCAGCCGAAAAAACGAAAGGAGCTCTGGGGCCAACGTCCTGACTTTC; v_call: TRBV7-3; clone_size: -; d_call: -; j_call: TRBJ2-6
cdr3_aa: CASSQTGSSYNEQFF; cdr3_nt: TGTGCCAGCAGTCAGACAGGGTCCTCCTACAATGAGCAGTTCTTC; v_call: TRBV28; clone_size: -; d_call: TRBD1; j_call: TRBJ2-1
cdr3_aa: CASSLDGRAIEQYF; cdr3_nt: TGTGCCAGCAGCTTAGATGGCAGGGCAATCGAGCAGTACTTC; v_call: TRBV7-9; clone_size: -; d_call: -; j_call: TRBJ2-7
cdr3_aa: CACGMSGIMLEQYF; cdr3_nt: TGTGCGTGCGGGATGAGCGGGATAATGTTGGAGCAGTACTTC; v_call: TRBV7-2; clone_size: few; d_call: TRBD2; j_call: TRBJ2-7
cdr3_aa: CASSALAGVGNEQFF; cdr3_nt: TGTGCCAGCAGCGCACTAGCGGGAGTGGGAAATGAGCAGTTCTTC; v_call: TRBV7-3; clone_size: few; d_call: TRBD2; j_call: TRBJ2-1
cdr3_aa: CASSLDFSYEQYF; cdr3_nt: TGCGCCAGCAGCTTGGACTTTTCCTACGAGCAGTACTTC; v_call: TRBV5-1; clone_size: few; d_call: -; j_call: TRBJ2-7
cdr3_aa: CASSPQGNYGYTF; cdr3_nt: TGTGCCAGCAGTCCCCAGGGTAACTATGGCTACACCTTC; v_call: TRBV28; clone_size: few; d_call: -; j_call: TRBJ1-2
cdr3_aa: CASSRLSIGTSGSNEQFF; cdr3_nt: TGTGCCAGCAGTCGCTTATCGATTGGGACTAGCGGGAGTAATGAGCAGTTCTTC; v_call: TRBV7-9; clone_size: few; d_call: TRBD2; j_call: TRBJ2-1
cdr3_aa: CAWSNPDRSLTGELFF; cdr3_nt: TGTGCCTGGAGTAACCCGGACAGGAGCCTCACCGGGGAGCTGTTTTTT; v_call: TRBV30; clone_size: -; d_call: TRBD1; j_call: TRBJ2-2
cdr3_aa: CASSLGSGDTQYF; cdr3_nt: TGTGCCAGCAGCTTAGGTTCCGGAGATACGCAGTATTTT; v_call: TRBV7-2; clone_size: few; d_call: -; j_call: TRBJ2-3
cdr3_aa: CASSLLQTTTSYEQYF; cdr3_nt: TGTGCCAGCAGTTTACTCCAGACTACCACCTCCTACGAGCAGTACTTC; v_call: TRBV28; clone_size: -; d_call: -; j_call: TRBJ2-7
cdr3_aa: CASSSEVTGQGYEQYF; cdr3_nt: TGTGCCAGCAGTTCCGAAGTAACGGGACAGGGCTACGAGCAGTACTTC; v_call: TRBV28; clone_size: -; d_call: TRBD1; j_call: TRBJ2-7
cdr3_aa: CASSQLKTGVLAAEAFF; cdr3_nt: TGCGCCAGCAGCCAACTCAAGACAGGCGTTTTGGCCGCTGAAGCTTTCTTT; v_call: TRBV4-3; clone_size: -; d_call: -; j_call: TRBJ1-1
cdr3_aa: CASSVEVGATNEKLFF; cdr3_nt: TGTGCCAGCAGCGTAGAGGTCGGGGCAACTAATGAAAAACTGTTTTTT; v_call: TRBV9; clone_size: -; d_call: -; j_call: TRBJ1-4
cdr3_aa: CASSRQVNTEAFF; cdr3_nt: TGTGCCAGCAGTAGACAGGTGAACACTGAAGCTTTCTTT; v_call: TRBV27; clone_size: -; d_call: -; j_call: TRBJ1-1
cdr3_aa: CASSPNSVAKNIQYF; cdr3_nt: TGTGCCAGCTCACCAAATTCGGTAGCCAAAAACATTCAGTACTTC; v_call: TRBV18; clone_size: -; d_call: -; j_call: TRBJ2-4
cdr3_aa: CASSQHSSYEQYF; cdr3_nt: TGTGCCAGCAGCCAACACAGTTCATACGAGCAGTACTTC; v_call: TRBV5-4; clone_size: few; d_call: -; j_call: TRBJ2-7
cdr3_aa: CATSSGTGRNQPQHF; cdr3_nt: TGTGCCACCAGCAGCGGGACAGGGCGCAATCAGCCCCAGCATTTT; v_call: TRBV15; clone_size: -; d_call: TRBD1; j_call: TRBJ1-5
cdr3_aa: CASSLSGGNEKLFF; cdr3_nt: TGTGCCAGCAGCTTGTCGGGGGGCAATGAAAAACTGTTTTTT; v_call: TRBV5-6; clone_size: few; d_call: -; j_call: TRBJ1-4
cdr3_aa: CASSSTVQETQYF; cdr3_nt: TGTGCCAGCAGCTCAACCGTCCAAGAGACCCAGTACTTC; v_call: TRBV7-3; clone_size: -; d_call: -; j_call: TRBJ2-5
cdr3_aa: CAWRPPGQVNQPQHF; cdr3_nt: TGTGCCTGGAGACCCCCGGGACAGGTCAATCAGCCCCAGCATTTT; v_call: TRBV30; clone_size: -; d_call: TRBD1; j_call: TRBJ1-5
cdr3_aa: CASSERRDDYGYTF; cdr3_nt: TGTGCCAGCAGTGAAAGGAGGGACGACTATGGCTACACCTTC; v_call: TRBV25-1; clone_size: few; d_call: -; j_call: TRBJ1-2
cdr3_aa: CASSYGRTGIREQFF; cdr3_nt: TGTGCCAGCAGTTACGGACGGACAGGGATTCGTGAGCAGTTCTTC; v_call: TRBV6-5; clone_size: -; d_call: TRBD1; j_call: TRBJ2-1
cdr3_aa: CATSRDRTAEKLFF; cdr3_nt: TGTGCCACCAGCAGAGATAGGACAGCCGAAAAACTGTTTTTT; v_call: TRBV15; clone_size: few; d_call: -; j_call: TRBJ1-4
cdr3_aa: CASRIQGLAGAGANVLTF; cdr3_nt: TGTGCCAGCAGAATACAAGGACTAGCGGGAGCTGGGGCCAACGTCCTGACTTTC; v_call: TRBV2; clone_size: few; d_call: TRBD2; j_call: TRBJ2-6
cdr3_aa: CASSVVSGPYNEQFF; cdr3_nt: TGTGCCAGCAGCGTAGTTAGCGGGCCTTACAATGAGCAGTTCTTC; v_call: TRBV9; clone_size: few; d_call: TRBD2; j_call: TRBJ2-1
cdr3_aa: CASSLVTSGNNEQFF; cdr3_nt: TGTGCCAGCAGTCTGGTCACTAGCGGAAACAATGAGCAGTTCTTC; v_call: TRBV28; clone_size: few; d_call: TRBD2; j_call: TRBJ2-1
cdr3_aa: CASSRGQTNTGELFF; cdr3_nt: TGTGCCAGCTCAAGGGGACAGACGAACACCGGGGAGCTGTTTTTT; v_call: TRBV18; clone_size: -; d_call: TRBD1; j_call: TRBJ2-2
cdr3_aa: CASSPRFRAGQGLHTEAFF; cdr3_nt: TGCGCCAGCAGCCCGAGATTCCGGGCGGGACAGGGGCTTCATACTGAAGCTTTCTTT; v_call: TRBV4-3; clone_size: -; d_call: TRBD1; j_call: TRBJ1-1